This T cell receptor (beta chain) stems from a study of CD8 T cells in Susac syndrome. General observations from the study: The authors found no clonal expansion in Susac syndrome CD4+ T cell repertoires.

On this clonotype itself: Its antigen remains unknown.

Definite or probable Susac syndrome was diagnosed using recently defined diagnostic criteria. The CDR3 is made up of 13 amino acids. V shed 6 bases and J 8 bases; nucleotides not matched to a gene: 7. Germline values: CDR1 SGHVS, CDR2 FQNEAQ. Reverse transcription used roughly 0.5 to 1 ug RNA and random hexamers. Multiplex PCR with immunoSEQ amplified the TCR beta CDR3 across 54 Vbeta and 13 Jbeta. TCRdb re-called the immunoSEQ multiplex PCR reads through MiXCR, storing one row per CDR3 protein. The data contain 150,000 to 200,000 distinct CDR3 sequences, 91% of them seen just once; the ten biggest clones take up around 0.085%.

The origin of this receptor is a human donor with Susac syndrome. The chain is built from TRBV7-8 and TRBJ1-5; TRBD1 matches at 7 bases. Sequencing was performed on CD4+ T cells from PBMCs. This CDR3 reads CASSRDSTKPQHF. CDR3 nucleotide sequence: TGTGCCAGCAGTCGGGACAGTACTAAGCCCCAGCATTTT.